Listed below are T cell receptor beta chains from one sample, sequenced in a study of cytomegalovirus exposure and HLA in healthy donors. Profiled with immunoSEQ multiplex PCR; TCRdb holds only in-frame clones, not every one. Of 130,000 to 150,000 clones listed, roughly 80% are singletons. Sequences were obtained from PBMCs. These receptors were obtained from a male donor in good health and CMV-seronegative. CDR3s include the opening cysteine and the closing phenylalanine or tryptophan. The D gene is left open where the match is weak. The size field is filled for only some rows; it gives once, few, many or a size class.

j_call: TRBJ2-3
d_call: .
cdr3_length: 15
v_call: TRBV19
clone_size: .
cdr3_nt: TGTGCCAGTAGTATCCCCGACACGAGCACAGATACGCAGTATTTT
cdr3_aa: CASSIPDTSTDTQYF

j_call: TRBJ1-5
d_call: TRBD1
cdr3_length: 15
v_call: TRBV6-1
clone_size: .
cdr3_nt: TGTGCCAGCAGTGTGGTGACAGGGGGCAATCAGCCCCAGCATTTT
cdr3_aa: CASSVVTGGNQPQHF

j_call: TRBJ1-5
d_call: .
cdr3_length: 16
v_call: TRBV28
clone_size: .
cdr3_nt: TGTGCCAGCAGGAGGGGGAGGGCAGTTAGCAATCAGCCCCAGCATTTT
cdr3_aa: CASRRGRAVSNQPQHF

j_call: TRBJ2-1
d_call: .
cdr3_length: 15
v_call: TRBV7-3
clone_size: .
cdr3_nt: TGTGCCAGCAGCCGCCGAGTAAGCGAGGGAAATGAGCAGTTCTTC
cdr3_aa: CASSRRVSEGNEQFF

j_call: TRBJ2-7
d_call: .
cdr3_length: 13
v_call: TRBV5-1
clone_size: .
cdr3_nt: TGCGCCAGCAGCTTGGGGACATCAAACGAGCAGTACTTC
cdr3_aa: CASSLGTSNEQYF

j_call: TRBJ1-5
d_call: TRBD1
cdr3_length: 16
v_call: TRBV19
clone_size: .
cdr3_nt: TGTGCCAGTAGTATTCAGGAGGGGGCGCGAAATCAGCCCCAGCATTTT
cdr3_aa: CASSIQEGARNQPQHF

j_call: TRBJ1-4
d_call: .
cdr3_length: 14
v_call: TRBV5-1
clone_size: .
cdr3_nt: TGCGCCAGCAGCCAATACGGACAGCTAGAAAAACTGTTTTTT
cdr3_aa: CASSQYGQLEKLFF

j_call: TRBJ1-6
d_call: .
cdr3_length: 15
v_call: TRBV28
clone_size: .
cdr3_nt: TGTGCCAGCAGTTTGAGGCAGAGTCAAGGTTCACCCCTCCACTTT
cdr3_aa: CASSLRQSQGSPLHF

j_call: TRBJ2-3
d_call: TRBD1
cdr3_length: 16
v_call: TRBV28
clone_size: .
cdr3_nt: TGTGCCAGCAGTTTAGTGGGACAGGGGACCACAGATACGCAGTATTTT
cdr3_aa: CASSLVGQGTTDTQYF

j_call: TRBJ2-7
d_call: TRBD1
cdr3_length: 15
v_call: TRBV28
clone_size: .
cdr3_nt: TGTGCCAGCAGCCCCAGAGGCAGGGGGTCCTACGAGCAGTACTTC
cdr3_aa: CASSPRGRGSYEQYF

j_call: TRBJ1-1
d_call: .
cdr3_length: 14
v_call: TRBV10-1
clone_size: .
cdr3_nt: TGCGCCAGCAGTGATTCGGATAGGAGCACTGAAGCTTTCTTT
cdr3_aa: CASSDSDRSTEAFF

j_call: TRBJ1-1
d_call: TRBD1
cdr3_length: 15
v_call: TRBV7-2
clone_size: once
cdr3_nt: TGTGCCAGCAGCTTACGGGGACAGGGGAACACTGAAGCTTTCTTT
cdr3_aa: CASSLRGQGNTEAFF

j_call: TRBJ2-5
d_call: TRBD2
cdr3_length: 14
v_call: TRBV6-5
clone_size: .
cdr3_nt: TGTGCCAGCGCCCTAGCGGGTTTCCAAGAGACCCAGTACTTC
cdr3_aa: CASALAGFQETQYF

j_call: TRBJ2-5
d_call: .
cdr3_length: 14
v_call: TRBV9
clone_size: .
cdr3_nt: TGTGCCAGCAGCCTAGAGGGGGTCGGGGAGACCCAGTACTTC
cdr3_aa: CASSLEGVGETQYF

j_call: TRBJ2-7
d_call: TRBD2
cdr3_length: 19
v_call: TRBV7-8
clone_size: .
cdr3_nt: TGTGCCAGCAGCGCCCCCAGGGAATGGACTAGCGGGAGCACTTACGAGCAGTACTTC
cdr3_aa: CASSAPREWTSGSTYEQYF

j_call: TRBJ2-5
d_call: TRBD2
cdr3_length: 15
v_call: TRBV5-4
clone_size: .
cdr3_nt: TGTGCCAGCACCGGACTAGCGGGCTCGCAAGAGACCCAGTACTTC
cdr3_aa: CASTGLAGSQETQYF

j_call: TRBJ1-6
d_call: .
cdr3_length: 15
v_call: TRBV4-1
clone_size: .
cdr3_nt: TGCGCCAGCAGCCACGAGAAGGGGTGGGCTTCACCCCTCCACTTT
cdr3_aa: CASSHEKGWASPLHF

j_call: TRBJ1-2
d_call: TRBD1
cdr3_length: 15
v_call: TRBV9
clone_size: .
cdr3_nt: TGTGCCAGCAGCGCTGGGGACAGTCCTAACTATGGCTACACCTTC
cdr3_aa: CASSAGDSPNYGYTF